Presented here are 20 T cell receptor beta chains from one specimen sequenced in a study of regulatory T cells in long-lasting Graves disease. For TCR beta, libraries came from iRepertoire HTBI primers and Arm-PCR of CDR3 regions. TCRdb passed the multiplex PCR reads through MiXCR, listing each CDR3 protein once. The sample holds over 500,000 distinct CDR3 sequences, 15% to 20% seen once. Time point defined: newly diagnosed GD, antithyroid drugs for less than 3 months. PBMC RNA served as the TCR library source. The data also belong to a second study, concerning T cells in Graves' hyperthyroidism and ophthalmopathy.

The starting material was peripheral blood mononuclear cells (PBMCs), obtained at new diagnosis, from a patient treated with antithyroid drugs. Source of these receptors: a woman in her 30s with Graves disease.

The chain couples TRBV5-1 to TRBJ2-1; no clear D gene. Trimming took off 4 bases at V and 0 bases at J, with 5 bases between the two ends. This CDR3 spans 13 amino acids. Per germline, CDR1 SGHRS and CDR2 YFSETQ. The CDR3 DNA sequence: TGCGCCAGCAGCGATGTCTCCTACAATGAGCAGTTCTTC. Protein product: CASSDVSYNEQFF.

There are many counts of this clonotype. The gene calls are TRBV7-3 and TRBJ2-7; D perhaps matches TRBD1 (6 bases). The CDR3 totals 16 residues. The germline V gene has CDR1 SGHTA and CDR2 FQGTGA. V was shortened by 5 bases and J by 2 bases, with 19 bases between the two germline ends. CDR3 region: CASSARSGTLAYEQYF. In nucleotides, the CDR3 is TGTGCCAGCAGCGCCAGGTCCGGGACACTAGCCTACGAGCAGTACTTC. Full variable domain (remainder filled in from reference TRBV7-3 and TRBJ2-7): GAGVSQTPSNKVTEKGKYVELRCDPISGHTALYWYRQSLGQGPEFLIYFQGTGAADDSGLPNDRFFAVRPEGSVSTLKIQRTERGDSAVYLCASSARSGTLAYEQYFGPGTRLTVT.

Only a few counts were recorded for this clonotype. The chain couples TRBV28 to TRBJ1-2, with 10 bases lining up with TRBD1. This CDR3 contains 18 residues. Germline V gene lookup returns CDR1 MDHEN and CDR2 SYDVKM. V was clipped by 5 bases and J by 0 bases; unmatched bases: 12. For the CDR3, the DNA is TGTGCCAGCAGTCCCCCCCCGGGACAGGGGACTCCTAACTATGGCTACACCTTC. This translates into CASSPPPGQGTPNYGYTF.

V usage is TRBV10-3 and J usage is TRBJ1-1, with a possible D match to TRBD1 (6 bases). This CDR3 contains 12 residues. V lost 6 bases and J 5 bases, leaving 10 bases between the germline ends. The V gene's germline CDR1 is ENHRY and CDR2 SYGVKD. DNA of the CDR3: TGTGCCATCAGCTCAGGGGTGACTGAAGCTTTCTTT. It yields the protein CAISSGVTEAFF.

In its sample, this clonotype was seen once. The chain carries TRBV25-1 and TRBJ2-5, with a tentative D call TRBD1 (7 bases). The CDR3 runs 17 residues. With 6 bases removed from V and 4 bases from J, the gap between germline ends came to 24 bases. The germline CDR1 and CDR2 sequences are MGHDK and SYGVNS. As DNA, the CDR3 is TGTGCCAGCAGCGGCAGGGGGGCCCCCCCCATCAGAGAGACCCAGTACTTC. Its protein is CASSGRGAPPIRETQYF.

This clonotype was detected many times. This chain joins TRBV29-1 and TRBJ2-2; tentatively, D is TRBD1 (5 bases). The CDR3 has 17 residues. CDR1 is SQVTM and CDR2 is ANQGSEA in the germline V gene. The CDR3 sequence: CTAGLGATSANTGELFF. The CDR3 DNA is TGCACCGCAGGGCTTGGGGCTACCTCTGCCAACACCGGGGAGCTGTTTTTT.

This clonotype showed up many times. This rearrangement joins TRBV29-1 to TRBJ2-7; D perhaps matches TRBD1 (5 bases). Germline V gene sequence: CDR1 SQVTM, CDR2 ANQGSEA. The ends were cut back, 4 bases at V and 3 bases at J, with 10 bases in the middle. This CDR3 comprises 12 residues. For the CDR3, the DNA is TGCAGCGTTGTCGGTGACAGCTACGAGCAGTACTTC. Its protein is CSVVGDSYEQYF.

Only a few counts were recorded for this clonotype. The rearrangement links TRBV20-1 to TRBJ2-7, with unresolved D. In germline, CDR1 is DFQATT, CDR2 SNEGSKA (reference sequence). The CDR3 loop spans 11 amino acids. This CDR3 reads CSPGSSYEQYF. The CDR3 coding sequence is TGCAGCCCCGGCAGCTCCTACGAGCAGTACTTC.

Regarding this clonotype: A read error may be the cause here, since a much bigger clone is one base away. V usage is TRBV20-1 and J usage is TRBJ2-1; 10 bases map to TRBD2. V lost 0 bases, J lost 10 bases, and 6 bases stayed unmatched. CDR3 length: 14 amino acids. The germline V gene has CDR1 DFQATT and CDR2 SNEGSKA (reference sequence). CDR3 region: CSARDSGRKDEQFF. The CDR3 region has the DNA TGCAGTGCTAGAGATAGCGGGAGGAAGGACGAGCAGTTCTTC.

V usage is TRBV10-3 and J usage is TRBJ2-7, with 10 positions matching TRBD2. V lost 7 bases, J lost 4 bases, and 4 bases stayed unmatched. The CDR3 is 13 residues long. The germline V gene encodes CDR1 ENHRY and CDR2 SYGVKD. The CDR3 is CAITPTSGYEQYF. The CDR3 DNA sequence: TGTGCCATCACCCCGACTAGCGGGTACGAGCAGTACTTC.

The chain combines TRBV6-1 with TRBJ2-7, with D possibly TRBD1 on 6 matching bases. V lost 6 bases to trimming and J lost 0 bases, with 15 bases between them. CDR1 is MNHNS, CDR2 SASEGT, per germline. The CDR3 extends over 15 amino acids. The CDR3 here is CASSPYRTDSYEQYF. The CDR3 bases are TGTGCCAGCAGCCCGTACCGGACAGACTCCTACGAGCAGTACTTC.

This clonotype was seen a handful of times. V gene TRBV3-1 combines with J gene TRBJ1-1, with D possibly matching TRBD1 (6 bases). The CDR3 spans 14 residues. V gave up 0 bases and J gave up 4 bases, with 9 bases separating them. Germline V gene lookup returns CDR1 LGHDT and CDR2 YNNKEL (reference sequence). In DNA form, the CDR3 reads TGTGCCAGCAGCCAAGATACAGGGTTCACTGAAGCTTTCTTT. Translation: CASSQDTGFTEAFF. The whole variable domain, remainder taken from reference TRBV3-1 and TRBJ1-1, is DTAVSQTPKYLVTQMGNDKSIKCEQNLGHDTMYWYKQDSKKFLKIMFSYNNKELIINETVPNRFSPKSPDKAHLNLHINSLELGDSAVYFCASSQDTGFTEAFFGQGTRLTVV.

The rearrangement uses TRBV9 and TRBJ2-7, with TRBD1 identical over 7 bases. This CDR3 contains 14 residues. Germline V CDR1 and CDR2: SGDLS, YYNGEE. The V gene end was trimmed by 3 bases and the J gene end by 2 bases; junction bases not matched to a gene: 5. The CDR3 region has the DNA TGTGCCAGCAGCGCCCGACAGGGTACCTACGAGCAGTACTTC. It specifies CASSARQGTYEQYF.

The chain combines TRBV27 with TRBJ1-3; no definite D call. V dropped 4 bases and J dropped 2 bases, with 12 bases sitting between them. The germline gives CDR1 MNHEY, CDR2 SMNVEV (reference sequence). This CDR3 region has 15 residues. Here the CDR3 DNA reads TGTGCCAGCAGTTCCACCCGGGTCCCTGGAAACACCATATATTTT. The encoded protein is CASSSTRVPGNTIYF.

This clonotype was found many times. CDR3 DNA: TGTGCCAGCAGTGACCACGCGGGGGTAACTAATGAAAAACTGTTTTTT. This codes for CASSDHAGVTNEKLFF. This sequence joins TRBV6-1 and TRBJ1-4, with TRBD1 as a possible D gene (5 bases). The V end was cut by 3 bases, the J end by 1 base, with 12 bases between. The CDR3 totals 16 residues. Per germline, CDR1 MNHNS and CDR2 SASEGT.

The table lists this clonotype with many counts. V usage is TRBV20-1 and J usage is TRBJ2-5; D remains ambiguous. Trimming took off 6 bases at V and 2 bases at J, with 16 bases between the two ends. Germline V gene lookup returns CDR1 DFQATT and CDR2 SNEGSKA (reference sequence). This CDR3 has 14 residues. The CDR3 loop is CSAQNGAIQETQYF. For the CDR3, the DNA is TGCAGTGCACAAAACGGAGCGATACAAGAGACCCAGTACTTC.

This clonotype was detected ten times or more. The V call is TRBV5-1, the J call TRBJ2-3; 10 bases are a match to TRBD1. Germline-derived CDR1 and CDR2 are SGHRS and YFSETQ. The CDR3 is made up of 15 amino acids. J gave up 4 bases and V 2 bases, and 4 bases lay outside the gene matches. The CDR3 DNA reads as TGCGCCAGCAGCTTCGGACAGGGGGGCTCAGATACGCAGTATTTT. Protein product: CASSFGQGGSDTQYF.

The sample holds many counts of this clonotype. This chain joins TRBV30 and TRBJ2-2; 10 bases fit TRBD2. This CDR3 contains 15 residues. V shed 4 bases, J shed 6 bases, and the junction held 8 bases outside the gene matches. CDR1 GTSNPN and CDR2 SVGIG come from the germline V gene (reference sequence). DNA of the CDR3: TGTGCCTGGAATCTGATAGCGGGAGGAGCCGGGGAGCTGTTTTTT. Translated: CAWNLIAGGAGELFF.

This clonotype was detected many times. The chain joins TRBV5-1 to TRBJ2-7, with 7 positions matching TRBD1. The trim removed 2 bases at V and 5 bases at J, leaving 13 bases unmatched. The CDR3 contains 16 residues. Germline CDR1 reads SGHRS; CDR2 reads YFSETQ. CDR3 DNA sequence: TGCGCCAGCAGCTTCTTACCCCCGGGACAGTCAGACGAGCAGTACTTC. It encodes CASSFLPPGQSDEQYF.

V is TRBV4-1 and J is TRBJ2-4; no clear D. This CDR3 has 19 residues. The germline V gene has CDR1 MGHRA and CDR2 YSYEKL. V lost 5 bases and J lost 0, with 23 bases in between. CDR3 protein: CASSDPTSRHPIAKNIQYF. CDR3 in DNA: TGCGCCAGCAGCGACCCCACGTCGAGACATCCAATAGCCAAAAACATTCAGTACTTC.